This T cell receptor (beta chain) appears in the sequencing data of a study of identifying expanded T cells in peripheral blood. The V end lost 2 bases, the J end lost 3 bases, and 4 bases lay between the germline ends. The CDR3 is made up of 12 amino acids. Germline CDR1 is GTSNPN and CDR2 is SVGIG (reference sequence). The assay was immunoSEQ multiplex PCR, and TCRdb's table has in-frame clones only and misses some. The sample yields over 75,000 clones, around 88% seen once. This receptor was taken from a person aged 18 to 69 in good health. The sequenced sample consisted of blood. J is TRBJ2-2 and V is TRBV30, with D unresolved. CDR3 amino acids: CAWSTDTGELFF. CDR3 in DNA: TGTGCCTGGAGTACGGACACCGGGGAGCTGTTTTTT.